The clone carrying this TCR beta chain turned up a few times. These data are taken from a study of blood T cell repertoires in COVID-19. Study-level background: COVID-19 samples, acute and convalescent, were from the United States, Italy and Spain. Sources were T cells, B-cell-depleted T cells, or PBMCs; the material itself was cDNA or gDNA.

Participant ages covered about 18 to 100 years across around 22 US areas. Libraries were prepared by immunoSEQ multiplex PCR; TCRdb keeps only in-frame clonotypes and omits some of them. This sample has roughly 290,000 clones, with about 83% found just once. The CDR3 loop spans 15 amino acids. CDR1 SGHTA and CDR2 FQGTGA come from the germline V gene. Trimming cost V 2 bases and J 7 bases; bases outside gene matches: 11. What was sequenced was PBMCs or T cells enriched from blood (not recorded which). The rearrangement joins TRBV7-3 to TRBJ2-7; the match to TRBD2 covers 7 bases. The sequence came from a woman between 40 and 50 years old who had recovered from COVID-19. The CDR3 protein is CASSLSGLLTDEQYF. The CDR3, as DNA: TGTGCCAGCAGCTTATCGGGACTACTCACGGATGAGCAGTACTTC. Full variable domain (remainder filled in from reference TRBV7-3 and TRBJ2-7): GAGVSQTPSNKVTEKGKYVELRCDPISGHTALYWYRQSLGQGPEFLIYFQGTGAADDSGLPNDRFFAVRPEGSVSTLKIQRTERGDSAVYLCASSLSGLLTDEQYFGPGTRLTVT.